A single T cell receptor beta chain is shown here with its context. Using its own MiXCR run on the 5' RACE reads, TCRdb lists one record per CDR3 protein. The data show hundreds of thousands of distinct CDR3 sequences, roughly 4.3% seen once. The sample belongs to a study of T cells after yellow fever vaccination. Study summary: SMART-Seq v4 Ultra Low Input prepared the low-cell-number fractions.

The sequenced sample was PBMCs, obtained 5 days after the yellow fever booster vaccination. The receptor comes from a young man who received the YFV17D yellow fever vaccine.

CDR3 nucleotides: TGTGCCAGCAGTTTAGATACCCGGATTGTGTACTTC. Its translation is CASSLDTRIVYF. The V and J genes are TRBV12-3 or TRBV12-4 and TRBJ2-4; no firm D call. Trimming stripped 1 base from V and 15 bases from J, with 13 bases between. This CDR3 is 12 amino acids long.